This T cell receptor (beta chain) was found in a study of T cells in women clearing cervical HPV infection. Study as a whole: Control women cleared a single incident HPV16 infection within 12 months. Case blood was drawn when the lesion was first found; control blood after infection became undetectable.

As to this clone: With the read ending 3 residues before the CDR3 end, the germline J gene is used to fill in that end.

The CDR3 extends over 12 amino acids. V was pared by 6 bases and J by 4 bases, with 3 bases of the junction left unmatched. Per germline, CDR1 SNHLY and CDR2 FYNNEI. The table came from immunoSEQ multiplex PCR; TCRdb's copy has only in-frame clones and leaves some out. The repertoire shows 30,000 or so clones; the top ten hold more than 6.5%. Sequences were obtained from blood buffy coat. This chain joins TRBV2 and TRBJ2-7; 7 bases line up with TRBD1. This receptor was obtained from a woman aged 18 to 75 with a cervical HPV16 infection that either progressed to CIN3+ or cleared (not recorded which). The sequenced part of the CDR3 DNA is TGTGCCAGCAGCGTGGGACAGTACGAG. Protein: CASSVGQYE. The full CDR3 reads CASSVGQYEQYF.